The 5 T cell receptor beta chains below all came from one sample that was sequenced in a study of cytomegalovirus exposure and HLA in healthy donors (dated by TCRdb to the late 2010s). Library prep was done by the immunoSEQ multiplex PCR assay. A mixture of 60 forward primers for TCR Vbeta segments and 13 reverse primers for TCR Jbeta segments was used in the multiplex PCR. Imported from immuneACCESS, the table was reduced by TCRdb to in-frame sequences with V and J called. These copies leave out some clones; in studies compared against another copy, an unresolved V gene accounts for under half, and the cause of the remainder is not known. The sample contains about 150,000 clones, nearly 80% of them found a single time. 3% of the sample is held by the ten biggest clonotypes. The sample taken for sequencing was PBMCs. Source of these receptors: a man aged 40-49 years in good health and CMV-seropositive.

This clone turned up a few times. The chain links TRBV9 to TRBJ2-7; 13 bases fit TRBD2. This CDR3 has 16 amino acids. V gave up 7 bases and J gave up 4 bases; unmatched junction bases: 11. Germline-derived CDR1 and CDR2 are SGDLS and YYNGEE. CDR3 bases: TGTGCCAGCGCCTCAGGGGGGACTAGCGGGATTTACGAGCAGTACTTC. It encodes CASASGGTSGIYEQYF.

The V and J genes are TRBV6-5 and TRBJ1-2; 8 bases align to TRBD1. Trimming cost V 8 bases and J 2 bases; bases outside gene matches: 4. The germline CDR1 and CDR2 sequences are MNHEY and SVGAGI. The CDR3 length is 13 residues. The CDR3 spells CASWGQANYGYTF. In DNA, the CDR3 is TGTGCCAGCTGGGGACAGGCCAACTATGGCTACACCTTC.

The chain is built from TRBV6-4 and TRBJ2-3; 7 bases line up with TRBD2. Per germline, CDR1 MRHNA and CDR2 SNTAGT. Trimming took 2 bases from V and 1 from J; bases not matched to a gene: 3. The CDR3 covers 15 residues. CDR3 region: CASSDGAGGTDTQYF. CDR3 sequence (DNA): TGTGCCAGCAGTGACGGGGCGGGAGGCACAGATACGCAGTATTTT.

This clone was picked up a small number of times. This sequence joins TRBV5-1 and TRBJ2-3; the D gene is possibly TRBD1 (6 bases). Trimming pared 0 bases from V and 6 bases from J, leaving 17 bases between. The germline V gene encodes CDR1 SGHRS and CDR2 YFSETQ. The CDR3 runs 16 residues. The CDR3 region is CASSLGEHYREDTQYF. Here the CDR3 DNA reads TGCGCCAGCAGCTTGGGGGAACATTACAGGGAGGATACGCAGTATTTT.

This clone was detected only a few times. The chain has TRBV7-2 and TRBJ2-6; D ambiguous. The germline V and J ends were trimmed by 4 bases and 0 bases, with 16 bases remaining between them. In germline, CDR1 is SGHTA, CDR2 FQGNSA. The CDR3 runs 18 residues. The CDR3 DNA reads TGTGCCAGCAGCTCCCACGGCGGTAGCCCCTCTGGGGCCAACGTCCTGACTTTC. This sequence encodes CASSSHGGSPSGANVLTF.